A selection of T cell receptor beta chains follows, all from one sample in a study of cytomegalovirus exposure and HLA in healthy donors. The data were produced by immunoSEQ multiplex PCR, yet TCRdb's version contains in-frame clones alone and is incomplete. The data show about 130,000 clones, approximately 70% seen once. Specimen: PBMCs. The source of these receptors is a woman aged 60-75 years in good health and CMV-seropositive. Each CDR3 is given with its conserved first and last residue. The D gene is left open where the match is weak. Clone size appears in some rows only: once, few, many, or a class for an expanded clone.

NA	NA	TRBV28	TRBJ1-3	CASSLWTSGNTIYF	TGTGCCAGCAGTTTATGGACATCTGGAAACACCATATATTTT
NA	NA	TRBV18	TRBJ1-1	CASSPASGNTEAFF	TGTGCCAGCTCACCAGCTTCCGGGAACACTGAAGCTTTCTTT
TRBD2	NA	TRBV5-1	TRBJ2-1	CASSLDGRGDYNEQFF	TGCGCCAGCAGCTTGGACGGGCGGGGGGATTACAATGAGCAGTTCTTC
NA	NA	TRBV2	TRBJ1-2	CASTVSGTFYGYTF	TGTGCCAGCACGGTGTCAGGGACTTTCTATGGCTACACCTTC
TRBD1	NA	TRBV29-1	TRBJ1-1	CSVGQGGPEAFF	TGCAGCGTTGGGCAGGGGGGCCCTGAAGCTTTCTTT
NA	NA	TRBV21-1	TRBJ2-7	CASSKLLYHEQYF	TGTGCCAGCAGCAAACTGCTCTACCACGAGCAGTACTTC
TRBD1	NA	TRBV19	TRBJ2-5	CASRDRGRETQYF	TGTGCCAGTAGAGACAGGGGGCGAGAGACCCAGTACTTC
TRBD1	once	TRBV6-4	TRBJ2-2	CASSESYQGAGELFF	TGTGCCAGCAGTGAGTCCTACCAGGGGGCCGGGGAGCTGTTTTTT
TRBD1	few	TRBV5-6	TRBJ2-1	CASSWDREQFF	TGTGCCAGCAGCTGGGACAGAGAGCAGTTCTTC
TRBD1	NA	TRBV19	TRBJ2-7	CASSIGQGRGEQYF	TGTGCCAGTAGTATCGGACAGGGACGAGGTGAGCAGTACTTC
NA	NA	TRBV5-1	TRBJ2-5	CASSLATVQGETQYF	TGCGCCAGCAGCTTGGCCACAGTCCAAGGAGAGACCCAGTACTTC
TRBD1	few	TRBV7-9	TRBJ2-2	CASSYGTGRGELFF	TGTGCCAGCAGCTACGGGACAGGGAGAGGGGAGCTGTTTTTT
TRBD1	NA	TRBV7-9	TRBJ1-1	CSSSLVGQGGLEAFF	TGTTCCAGCAGCTTAGTCGGTCAGGGGGGACTTGAAGCTTTCTTT
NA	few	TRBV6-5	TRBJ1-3	CASSYGGSSGNTIYF	TGTGCCAGCAGTTACGGAGGCAGCTCTGGAAACACCATATATTTT
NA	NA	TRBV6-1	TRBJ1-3	CASRLLGAVDTIYF	TGTGCCAGCAGATTACTTGGGGCGGTAGACACCATATATTTT
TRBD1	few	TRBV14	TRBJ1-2	CASSLDRVYGYTF	TGTGCCAGCAGCTTGGACAGGGTCTATGGCTACACCTTC
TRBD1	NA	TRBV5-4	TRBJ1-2	CASSSGGDRAYGYTF	TGTGCCAGCAGCTCGGGGGGGGACAGAGCCTATGGCTACACCTTC
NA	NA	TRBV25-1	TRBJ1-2	CASSPPQNYGYTF	TGTGCCAGCAGTCCTCCGCAGAACTATGGCTACACCTTC
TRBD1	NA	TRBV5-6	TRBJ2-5	CASSSYRGAKTQYF	TGTGCCAGCAGCTCGTACAGGGGGGCGAAGACCCAGTACTTC
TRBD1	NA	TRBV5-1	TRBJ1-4	CASSLEGRGQGEKLFF	TGCGCCAGCAGCTTGGAGGGCAGGGGGCAGGGTGAAAAACTGTTTTTT
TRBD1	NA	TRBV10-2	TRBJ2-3	CASSGTVLHTDTQYF	TGCGCCAGCAGCGGGACAGTACTTCACACAGATACGCAGTATTTT
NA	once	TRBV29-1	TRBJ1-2	CSVVGGGRAGYGYTF	TGCAGCGTTGTGGGGGGGGGCAGGGCGGGCTATGGCTACACCTTC
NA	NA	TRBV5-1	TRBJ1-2	CASSLGSGGNYGYTF	TGCGCCAGCAGCTTGGGGTCGGGGGGCAACTATGGCTACACCTTC
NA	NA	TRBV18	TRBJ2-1	CASSLGGSNEQFF	TGTGCCAGCTCACTCGGAGGAAGTAATGAGCAGTTCTTC
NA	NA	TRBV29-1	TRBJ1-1	CSVVRQQNTEAFF	TGCAGCGTTGTGAGGCAGCAGAACACTGAAGCTTTCTTT
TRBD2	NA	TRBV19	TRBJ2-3	CASSVRLAGGPTDTQYF	TGTGCCAGTAGTGTCAGACTAGCGGGGGGCCCCACAGATACGCAGTATTTT
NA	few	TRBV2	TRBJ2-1	CASRAFTYNEQFF	TGTGCCAGCAGGGCCTTTACCTACAATGAGCAGTTCTTC
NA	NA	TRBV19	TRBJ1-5	CASSITSYSNQPQHF	TGTGCCAGTAGTATAACCAGTTATAGCAATCAGCCCCAGCATTTT
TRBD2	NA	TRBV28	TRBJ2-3	CASSQREDSTDTQYF	TGTGCCAGCAGTCAGCGGGAGGATAGCACAGATACGCAGTATTTT
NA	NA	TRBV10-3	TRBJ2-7	CATGEGQPGVYEQYF	TGTGCCACCGGCGAGGGCCAGCCAGGTGTCTACGAGCAGTACTTC
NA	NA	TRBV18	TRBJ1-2	CASSPPSLGSGYTF	TGTGCCAGCTCACCACCGAGCCTAGGAAGCGGCTACACCTTC
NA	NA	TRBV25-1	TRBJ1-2	CASSDFVEGWGYGYTF	TGTGCCAGCAGTGATTTCGTCGAGGGATGGGGCTATGGCTACACCTTC
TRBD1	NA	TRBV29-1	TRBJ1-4	CSVEGTGNNEKLFF	TGCAGCGTTGAAGGGACAGGGAATAATGAAAAACTGTTTTTT
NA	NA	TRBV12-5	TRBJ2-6	CASGLAGANVLTF	TGTGCTAGTGGTTTAGCGGGGGCCAACGTCCTGACTTTC
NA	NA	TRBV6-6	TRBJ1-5	CASSSRQAPVREPQHF	TGTGCCAGCAGTTCCCGACAGGCCCCAGTAAGAGAGCCCCAGCATTTT
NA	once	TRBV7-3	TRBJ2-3	CASSQQNTDTQYF	TGTGCCAGCAGCCAACAAAACACAGATACGCAGTATTTT
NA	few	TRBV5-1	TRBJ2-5	CASSLAPPGMQETQYF	TGCGCCAGCAGCTTGGCCCCCCCAGGAATGCAAGAGACCCAGTACTTC
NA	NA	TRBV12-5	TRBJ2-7	CASGLVLGTKPYEQYF	TGTGCTAGTGGTTTGGTACTCGGGACAAAGCCCTACGAGCAGTACTTC
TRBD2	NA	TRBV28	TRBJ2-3	CASSQGLVSTDTQYF	TGTGCCAGCAGCCAGGGACTAGTTAGCACAGATACGCAGTATTTT
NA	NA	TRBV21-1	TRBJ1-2	CASSTGASASGYTF	TGTGCCAGCAGCACTGGGGCGTCCGCTTCGGGCTACACCTTC
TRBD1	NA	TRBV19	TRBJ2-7	CASSPGTGGSYEQYF	TGTGCCAGTAGTCCGGGGACAGGGGGCTCCTACGAGCAGTACTTC
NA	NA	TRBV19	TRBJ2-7	CASSIARSGGEQYF	TGTGCCAGTAGTATAGCGAGGAGCGGTGGCGAGCAGTACTTC
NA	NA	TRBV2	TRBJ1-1	CASTRGARTEAFF	TGTGCCAGCACTCGGGGGGCGAGGACTGAAGCTTTCTTT
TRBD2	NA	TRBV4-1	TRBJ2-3	CASSQVLVAGGPTDTQYF	TGCGCCAGCAGCCAAGTATTGGTAGCGGGGGGTCCCACAGATACGCAGTATTTT
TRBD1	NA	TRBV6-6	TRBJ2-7	CASSYLGQGIREQYF	TGTGCCAGCAGTTACCTGGGACAGGGGATAAGGGAGCAGTACTTC
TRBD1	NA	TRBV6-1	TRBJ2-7	CASNPSGTGAGEQYF	TGTGCCAGCAACCCATCGGGGACAGGGGCGGGCGAGCAGTACTTC
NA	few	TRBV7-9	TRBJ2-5	CASSRQETQYF	TGTGCCAGCAGCCGTCAAGAGACCCAGTACTTC
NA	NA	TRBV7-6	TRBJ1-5	CASRLSADQPQHF	TGTGCCAGCAGACTTAGTGCGGATCAGCCCCAGCATTTT
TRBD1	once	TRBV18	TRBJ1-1	CASSPDREDTEAFF	TGTGCCAGCTCCCCGGACAGGGAAGACACTGAAGCTTTCTTT
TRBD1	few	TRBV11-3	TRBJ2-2	CASSRRQGNTGELFF	TGTGCCAGCAGCCGACGACAGGGTAACACCGGGGAGCTGTTTTTT
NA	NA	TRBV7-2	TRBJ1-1	CASSPGFQGPTEAFF	TGTGCCAGCAGCCCAGGGTTCCAAGGGCCCACTGAAGCTTTCTTT
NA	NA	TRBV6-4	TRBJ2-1	CASSSGEGYNEQFF	TGTGCCAGCAGTTCAGGGGAAGGGTACAATGAGCAGTTCTTC
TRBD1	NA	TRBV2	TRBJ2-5	CASTITGGDETQYF	TGTGCCAGCACCATAACAGGGGGAGACGAGACCCAGTACTTC
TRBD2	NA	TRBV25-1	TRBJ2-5	CASSEYRGWGGLSETQYF	TGTGCCAGCAGTGAATATCGGGGGTGGGGGGGTCTATCTGAGACCCAGTACTTC
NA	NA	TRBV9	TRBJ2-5	CASSVVGGVRETQYF	TGTGCCAGCAGCGTAGTCGGGGGAGTAAGGGAGACCCAGTACTTC